The 27 T cell receptor beta chains below were found in one sample sequenced in a study of T cells of healthy individuals. MiXCR, run by TCRdb on the 5' RACE reads, gives a single entry per CDR3 protein. The table shows 60,000 to 80,000 distinct CDR3 sequences, with about 17% occurring only once. The receptors were sampled from a human donor in good health.

This clonotype came up a few times. The chain joins TRBV6-2 or TRBV6-3 to TRBJ1-2; D call uncertain. The CDR3 sequence is 14 residues long. Per the germline V gene, CDR1 is MNHEY and CDR2 is SVGEGT. V lost 6 bases and J 4 bases, leaving 15 bases between the germline ends. CDR3 amino acids: CASSPSRVTYGYTF. CDR3 sequence (DNA): TGTGCCAGCAGCCCCTCTCGAGTTACCTATGGCTACACCTTC.

This clonotype was counted at least ten times. The chain recombines TRBV7-9 with TRBJ1-5, with TRBD1 identical over 8 bases. The CDR3 loop spans 15 amino acids. CDR1 and CDR2 (germline): SEHNR, FQNEAQ (reference sequence). V lost 6 bases to trimming and J lost 3 bases; unmatched junction nucleotides: 7. The CDR3 coding sequence is TGTGCCAGCAGTCGGAACAGGGGGGTCAATCAGCCCCAGCATTTT. It yields the protein CASSRNRGVNQPQHF. Using reference TRBV7-9 and TRBJ1-5 for the parts outside the CDR3, the full variable domain is DTGVSQNPRHKITKRGQNVTFRCDPISEHNRLYWYRQTLGQGPEFLTYFQNEAQLEKSRLLSDRFSAERPKGSFSTLEIQRTEQGDSAMYLCASSRNRGVNQPQHFGDGTRLSIL.

This clonotype was detected ten times or more. The rearrangement links TRBV7-9 to TRBJ2-7, with 7 bases that match TRBD1. The trim removed 5 bases at V and 4 bases at J, leaving 8 bases unmatched. Germline V lookup: CDR1 SEHNR, CDR2 FQNEAQ (reference sequence). CDR3 length: 14 residues. This CDR3 reads CASSRQGRRYEQYF. The CDR3 coding sequence is TGTGCCAGCAGCCGACAGGGACGTAGGTACGAGCAGTACTTC.

This clonotype was detected many times. This chain connects TRBV27 to TRBJ1-1; D perhaps matches TRBD1 (5 bases). The germline V gene encodes CDR1 MNHEY and CDR2 SMNVEV (reference sequence). V dropped 7 bases and J dropped 3 bases, with 12 bases sitting between them. The CDR3 consists of 13 residues. The CDR3 nucleotides are TGTGCCAGCAAGAGAGGGGTGGACACTGAAGCTTTCTTT. This gives the protein CASKRGVDTEAFF.

Only one count was recorded for this clonotype. The chain has TRBV7-6 and TRBJ2-2; TRBD2 might be the D (5 bases). The CDR3 covers 14 residues. Germline V lookup: CDR1 SGHVS, CDR2 FNYEAQ. Between the trimmed V and J ends, which lost 5 bases and 5 bases, there was a span of 12 bases. The CDR3 protein is CASSPREGTGELFF. The CDR3 region has the DNA TGTGCCAGCAGCCCACGGGAAGGTACCGGGGAGCTGTTTTTT.

This clonotype was seen only a few times. This chain joins TRBV5-1 and TRBJ2-2; D is ambiguous. Germline CDR1 is SGHRS and CDR2 is YFSETQ. The CDR3 is 15 residues long. V was pared by 6 bases and J by 0 bases, with 12 bases between. The CDR3 DNA is TGCGCCAGCAAATATTGGCAGTCGAACACCGGGGAGCTGTTTTTT. Its translation: CASKYWQSNTGELFF.

The sample holds many counts of this clonotype. V is TRBV20-1 and J is TRBJ1-4, with 7 nucleotides matching TRBD1. The V segment lost 7 bases and the J segment 4 bases; nucleotides outside the gene matches: 6. CDR1 is DFQATT, CDR2 SNEGSKA, per germline (reference sequence). This CDR3 contains 13 residues. The CDR3 DNA follows: TGCAGTGTTCGGGACAGCGATAATGAAAAACTGTTTTTT. It yields the protein CSVRDSDNEKLFF.

This clonotype was seen repeatedly, ten times or more. The genes are TRBV29-1 and TRBJ2-1; 8 nucleotides agree with TRBD1. CDR1 is SQVTM, CDR2 ANQGSEA, per germline. V shed 4 bases, J shed 4 bases, and the junction held 6 bases outside the gene matches. The CDR3 has 14 residues. The CDR3 nucleotides read TGCAGCGTTGGCGGTGACAGGGGTTACAATGAGCAGTTCTTC. Translated, it gives CSVGGDRGYNEQFF.

This clonotype occurred many times. The DNA for the CDR3 is TGCAGTGCTTCGGACAGGGGAGGGACCGGGGAGCTGTTTTTT. This codes for CSASDRGGTGELFF. V and J are TRBV20-1 and TRBJ2-2, with 9 bases identical to TRBD1. Germline V gene data show CDR1 as DFQATT and CDR2 as SNEGSKA (reference sequence). With 5 bases clipped from V and 5 bases from J, the junction kept 6 bases outside the gene matches. This CDR3 is 14 amino acids long.

This clonotype has just a few counts. The rearrangement uses TRBV5-1 and TRBJ1-6; perhaps TRBD1 as D (5 bases). Germline CDR1 is SGHRS and CDR2 is YFSETQ. With 2 bases removed from V and 8 bases from J, the gap between germline ends came to 11 bases. The CDR3 is made up of 14 amino acids. DNA for the CDR3: TGCGCCAGCAGCTTTGGGGACGGAGATTCACCCCTCCACTTT. Encoded protein: CASSFGDGDSPLHF.

In its sample, this clonotype was seen a few times. The rearrangement uses TRBV5-1 and TRBJ1-6; TRBD1 is a possible D gene (6 bases). This CDR3 has 15 residues. CDR1 and CDR2 (germline): SGHRS, YFSETQ. V was clipped by 0 bases and J by 3 bases, with 7 bases between them. CDR3 sequence reads: CASSLDRDYNSPLHF. In DNA form, the CDR3 reads TGCGCCAGCAGCTTGGACAGGGACTATAATTCACCCCTCCACTTT.

This clonotype was counted between two and nine times. The chain combines TRBV10-3 with TRBJ2-4; 7 positions agree with TRBD2. The CDR3 covers 19 residues. Germline CDR1 is ENHRY and CDR2 is SYGVKD. Unmatched junction bases numbered 15, after V lost 0 bases and J lost 4 bases. The CDR3 DNA reads TGTGCCATCAGTGAGTCTTCGACTAGCATTCGGGGGAATAAAAACATTCAGTACTTC. It encodes CAISESSTSIRGNKNIQYF.

This clonotype was detected ten times or more. V gene TRBV18 combines with J gene TRBJ2-5; 7 bases are shared with TRBD2. There are 13 residues in the CDR3. Germline CDR1 KGHSH, CDR2 LQKENI. Trimming took 4 bases from V and 4 from J; bases not matched to a gene: 3. The CDR3 nucleotides are TGTGCCAGCTCACTCTCGGGGGGAGAGACCCAGTACTTC. This sequence encodes CASSLSGGETQYF.

The chain combines TRBV20-1 with TRBJ2-7; D is ambiguous. The CDR3 runs 11 residues. Trimming removed 0 bases from V and 5 bases from J, with 5 bases in between. Germline CDR1 is DFQATT and CDR2 is SNEGSKA (reference sequence). The CDR3: CSARDENEQYF. DNA for the CDR3: TGCAGTGCTAGAGATGAAAACGAGCAGTACTTC.

This clonotype has a count of ten or more. V usage is TRBV3-1 and J usage is TRBJ2-7; 7 bases map to TRBD2. V was pared by 5 bases and J by 4 bases, with 5 bases of the junction left unmatched. Per germline, CDR1 LGHDT and CDR2 YNNKEL (reference sequence). The CDR3 runs to 13 residues. In DNA, the CDR3 is TGTGCCAGCAGCTCGATCGGGGGGTACGAGCAGTACTTC. This encodes CASSSIGGYEQYF.

The chain uses TRBV12-5 and TRBJ2-3; 13 positions agree with TRBD2. Germline assignment: CDR1 LGHNT and CDR2 FRNRAP. The CDR3 spans 15 residues. V dropped 4 bases and J dropped 6; count of bases not matched to a gene: 4. CDR3 in DNA: TGTGCTAGTGGTTCGGGACTAGCGGGACGGGATACGCAGTATTTT. Residues: CASGSGLAGRDTQYF.

Of note for this clonotype: The junction shows a germline mismatch at one end, possibly a read error. The V and J genes are TRBV20-1 and TRBJ1-2; no definite D call. CDR3 length: 12 amino acids. Per the germline V gene, CDR1 is DFQATT and CDR2 is SNEGSKA (reference sequence). Here the CDR3 reads CSARDAVYGYNF. In DNA, the CDR3 is TGCAGTGCGAGGGATGCGGTCTATGGCTACAACTTC.

This clonotype was recorded a few times. The V gene is TRBV7-3, the J gene TRBJ2-7; 11 nucleotides match TRBD2. Germline V CDR1 and CDR2: SGHTA, FQGTGA. V gave up 4 bases and J gave up 0 bases; unmatched junction bases: 2. This CDR3 has 15 residues. The CDR3 DNA is TGTGCCAGCAGCTCACTAGCGGGGGCCTCCTACGAGCAGTACTTC. Translation: CASSSLAGASYEQYF.

The rearrangement links TRBV7-2 to TRBJ2-7, with TRBD2 matching 7 bases. Trimming at V came to 1 base and at J to 4 bases, leaving 7 bases not matched to a gene. The CDR3 is 15 amino acids. From germline, CDR1 is SGHTA and CDR2 FQGNSA. The CDR3 sequence: CASSLGLATGYEQYF. CDR3 in DNA: TGTGCCAGCAGCTTAGGACTAGCTACAGGTTACGAGCAGTACTTC.

This clonotype was observed many times. The chain has TRBV2 and TRBJ2-7; D remains unclear. From germline, CDR1 is SNHLY and CDR2 FYNNEI. This CDR3 has 10 amino acids. The V end lost 6 bases, the J end lost 3 bases, and 3 bases lay between the germline ends. CDR3 loop: CASSRYEQYF. Here the CDR3 DNA reads TGTGCCAGCAGCCGCTACGAGCAGTACTTC.

This clonotype was seen many times. J is TRBJ1-6 and V is TRBV6-2 or TRBV6-3, with 9 bases lining up with TRBD1. With V trimmed by 6 bases and J by 7 bases, 4 bases remained unmatched. The germline gives CDR1 MNHEY, CDR2 SVGEGT. The CDR3 is 14 amino acids. The CDR3 sequence is CASRRDRGNSPLHF. CDR3 nucleotide sequence: TGTGCCAGCAGACGAGACAGGGGGAATTCACCCCTCCACTTT.

The CDR3 here is CASSSGRGQGNQPQHF. Here the CDR3 DNA reads TGTGCCAGCAGCTCCGGGCGGGGACAGGGCAATCAGCCCCAGCATTTT. This sequence joins TRBV7-9 and TRBJ1-5; TRBD1 agrees at 8 bases. V lost 4 bases to trimming and J lost 2 bases; unmatched junction nucleotides: 7. The CDR3 runs to 16 residues. The germline V gene encodes CDR1 SEHNR and CDR2 FQNEAQ (reference sequence).

The J gene is TRBJ2-1, the V gene TRBV6-2 or TRBV6-3; possibly TRBD2 for D (6 bases). The CDR3 covers 14 residues. Germline CDR1 and CDR2: MNHEY and SVGEGT. The ends were cut back, 6 bases at V and 2 bases at J, with 11 bases in the middle. CDR3 coding DNA: TGTGCCAGCAGACCACGGAGGGCCTACAATGAGCAGTTCTTC. It yields the protein CASRPRRAYNEQFF.

This clonotype has at least ten counts. The V gene is TRBV7-3, the J gene TRBJ1-3; D uncertain. Germline V CDR1 and CDR2: SGHTA, FQGTGA. CDR3 size: 13 residues. V lost 4 bases to trimming and J lost 0 bases, with 4 bases between them. CDR3 coding DNA: TGTGCCAGCAGCTCATCCTCTGGAAACACCATATATTTT. As protein: CASSSSSGNTIYF.

V gene TRBV16 combines with J gene TRBJ1-1, with D unresolved. V shed 4 bases and J shed 6 bases, with 9 bases lying between them. Germline-derived CDR1 and CDR2 are KGHSY and FQNENV. The length of the CDR3 is 12 residues. The CDR3 DNA reads TGTGCCAGCAGCCGGGTTAAGGCTGAAGCTTTCTTT. As protein: CASSRVKAEAFF.

This clonotype was detected many times. The chain has TRBV9 and TRBJ2-5; 10 bases match TRBD2. Unmatched junction bases numbered 11, after V lost 4 bases and J lost 5 bases. There are 16 residues in the CDR3. The V gene's germline CDR1 is SGDLS and CDR2 YYNGEE. The CDR3 DNA is TGTGCCAGCAGCCCCACCCAGCGGGAGGGCCCGGAGACCCAGTACTTC. This translates into CASSPTQREGPETQYF.

This rearrangement joins TRBV7-9 to TRBJ2-3; D unresolved. CDR1 is SEHNR, CDR2 FQNEAQ, per germline (reference sequence). Trimming stripped 6 bases from V and 1 base from J, with 11 bases between. The CDR3 totals 14 residues. The CDR3, as DNA: TGTGCCAGCAGTCCTCGACTGGGCACAGATACGCAGTATTTT. Translating it yields CASSPRLGTDTQYF.